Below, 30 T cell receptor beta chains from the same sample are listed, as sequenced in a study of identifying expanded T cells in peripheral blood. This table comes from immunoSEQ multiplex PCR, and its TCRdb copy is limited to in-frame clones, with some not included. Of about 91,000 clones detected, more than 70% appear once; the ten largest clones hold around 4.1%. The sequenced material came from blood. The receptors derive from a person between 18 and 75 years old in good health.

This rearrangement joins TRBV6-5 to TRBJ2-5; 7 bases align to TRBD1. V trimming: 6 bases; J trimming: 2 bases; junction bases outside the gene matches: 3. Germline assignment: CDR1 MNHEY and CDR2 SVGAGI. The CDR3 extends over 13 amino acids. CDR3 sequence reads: CASRTGDQETQYF. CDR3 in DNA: TGTGCCAGCAGAACAGGGGATCAAGAGACCCAGTACTTC.

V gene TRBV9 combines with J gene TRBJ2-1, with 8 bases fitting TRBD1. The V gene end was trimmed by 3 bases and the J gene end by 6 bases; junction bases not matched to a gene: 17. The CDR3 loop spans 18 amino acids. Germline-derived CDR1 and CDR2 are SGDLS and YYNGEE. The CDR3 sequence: CASSARDRLRSVGNEQFF. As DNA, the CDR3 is TGTGCCAGCAGCGCCCGGGACAGGTTGAGGTCAGTGGGCAATGAGCAGTTCTTC. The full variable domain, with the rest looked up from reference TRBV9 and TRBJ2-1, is DSGVTQTPKHLITATGQRVTLRCSPRSGDLSVYWYQQSLDQGLQFLIQYYNGEERAKGNILERFSAQQFPDLHSELNLSSLELGDSALYFCASSARDRLRSVGNEQFFGPGTRLTVL.

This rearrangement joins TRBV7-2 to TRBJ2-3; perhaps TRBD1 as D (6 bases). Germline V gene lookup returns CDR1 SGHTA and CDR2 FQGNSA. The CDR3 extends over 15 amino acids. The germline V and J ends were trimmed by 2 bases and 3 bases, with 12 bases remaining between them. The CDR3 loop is CASSLQGMGTDTQYF. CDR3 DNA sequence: TGTGCCAGCAGCTTACAGGGGATGGGGACAGATACGCAGTATTTT.

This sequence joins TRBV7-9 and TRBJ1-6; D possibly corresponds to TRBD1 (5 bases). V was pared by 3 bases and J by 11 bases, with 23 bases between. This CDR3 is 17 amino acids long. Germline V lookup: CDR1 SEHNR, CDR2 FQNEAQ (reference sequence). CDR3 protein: CASSFLGGGTMGAPLHF. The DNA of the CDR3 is TGTGCCAGCAGCTTCCTTGGAGGAGGGACTATGGGAGCACCCCTCCACTTT.

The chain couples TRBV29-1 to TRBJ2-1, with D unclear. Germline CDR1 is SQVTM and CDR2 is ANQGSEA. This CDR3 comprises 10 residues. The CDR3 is CSVWYNEQFF. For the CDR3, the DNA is TGCAGTGTTTGGTACAATGAGCAGTTCTTC.

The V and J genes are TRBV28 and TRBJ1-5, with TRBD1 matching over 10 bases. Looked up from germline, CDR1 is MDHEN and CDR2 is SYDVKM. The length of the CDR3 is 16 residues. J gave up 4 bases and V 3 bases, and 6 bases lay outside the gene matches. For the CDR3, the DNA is TGTGCCAGCAGTTTTGGGGACAGGGGCCCTAATCAGCCCCAGCATTTT. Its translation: CASSFGDRGPNQPQHF.

The CDR3 protein is CASSEGLQGNQPQHF. The DNA for the CDR3 is TGTGCCAGCAGTGAAGGTCTCCAGGGCAATCAGCCCCAGCATTTT. This chain links TRBV2 with TRBJ1-5, with no clear D. The germline V gene encodes CDR1 SNHLY and CDR2 FYNNEI. Trimming took 1 base from V and 2 from J, leaving 9 bases between them. The CDR3 extends over 15 amino acids.

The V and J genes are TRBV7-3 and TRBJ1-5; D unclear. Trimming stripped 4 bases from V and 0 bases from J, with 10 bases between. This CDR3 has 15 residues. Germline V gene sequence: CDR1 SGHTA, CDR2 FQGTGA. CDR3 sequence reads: CASSSRFFSNQPQHF. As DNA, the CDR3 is TGTGCCAGCAGCTCCCGGTTCTTTAGCAATCAGCCCCAGCATTTT.

The CDR3, as DNA: TGTGCCTGGAGTAAGGGACAGTTAAATTCACCCCTCCACTTT. Translated: CAWSKGQLNSPLHF. V gene TRBV30 combines with J gene TRBJ1-6; 7 bases are shared with TRBD1. J was trimmed by 7 bases and V by 2 bases; bases with no gene match: 5. CDR1 is GTSNPN, CDR2 SVGIG, per germline (reference sequence). This CDR3 comprises 14 residues.

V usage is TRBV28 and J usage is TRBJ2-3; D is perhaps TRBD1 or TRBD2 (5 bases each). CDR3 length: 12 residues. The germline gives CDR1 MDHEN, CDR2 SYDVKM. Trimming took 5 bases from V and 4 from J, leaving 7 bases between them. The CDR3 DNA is TGTGCCAGCAGTAGGGACGCAGATACGCAGTATTTT. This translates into CASSRDADTQYF.

CDR3 protein: CASSSRQATEAFF. CDR3 coding DNA: TGTGCCAGCAGCTCTAGACAGGCCACTGAAGCTTTCTTT. This chain uses TRBV7-2 with TRBJ1-1; tentative D call: TRBD1 (6 bases). V lost 4 bases to trimming and J lost 4 bases, with 10 bases between them. The CDR3 has 13 amino acids. CDR1 is SGHTA and CDR2 is FQGNSA in the germline V gene.

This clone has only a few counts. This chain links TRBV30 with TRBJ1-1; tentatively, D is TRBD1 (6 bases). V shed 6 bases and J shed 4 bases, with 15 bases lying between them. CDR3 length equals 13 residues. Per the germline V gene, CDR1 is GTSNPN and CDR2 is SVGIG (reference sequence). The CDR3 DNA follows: TGTGCCTGCCAACAGGGTTCGGCCACTGAAGCTTTCTTT. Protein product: CACQQGSATEAFF.

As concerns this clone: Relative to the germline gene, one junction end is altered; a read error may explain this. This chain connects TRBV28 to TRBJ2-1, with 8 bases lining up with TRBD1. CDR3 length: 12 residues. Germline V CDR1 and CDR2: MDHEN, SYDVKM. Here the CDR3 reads CASRAPGDRGVF. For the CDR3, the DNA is TGTGCCAGCAGAGCCCCCGGTGACAGGGGTGTCTTC.

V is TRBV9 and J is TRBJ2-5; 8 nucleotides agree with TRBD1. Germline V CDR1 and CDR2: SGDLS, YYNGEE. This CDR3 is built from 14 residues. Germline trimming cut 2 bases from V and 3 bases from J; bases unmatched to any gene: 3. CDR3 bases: TGTGCCAGCAGCGTTATGACAGGGGAAGAGACCCAGTACTTC. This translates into CASSVMTGEETQYF.

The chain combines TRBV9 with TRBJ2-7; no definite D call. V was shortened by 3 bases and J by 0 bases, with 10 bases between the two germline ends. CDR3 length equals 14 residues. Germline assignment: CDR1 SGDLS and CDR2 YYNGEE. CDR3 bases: TGTGCCAGCAGCGGGTCAGTGAGCTCCTACGAGCAGTACTTC. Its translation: CASSGSVSSYEQYF.

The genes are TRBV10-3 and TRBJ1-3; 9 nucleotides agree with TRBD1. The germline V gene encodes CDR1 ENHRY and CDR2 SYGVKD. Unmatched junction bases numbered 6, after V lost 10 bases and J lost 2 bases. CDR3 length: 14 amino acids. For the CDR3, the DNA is TGTGCCAGTAGCGGGACAGGGCCTGGAAACACCATATATTTT. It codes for CASSGTGPGNTIYF.

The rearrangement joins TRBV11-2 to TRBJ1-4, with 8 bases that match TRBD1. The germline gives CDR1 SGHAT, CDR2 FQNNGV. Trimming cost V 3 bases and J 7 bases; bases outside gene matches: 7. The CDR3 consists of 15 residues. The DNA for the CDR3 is TGTGCCAGCAGCTTCTACGGGACAGGAGGTGAAAAACTGTTTTTT. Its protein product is CASSFYGTGGEKLFF.

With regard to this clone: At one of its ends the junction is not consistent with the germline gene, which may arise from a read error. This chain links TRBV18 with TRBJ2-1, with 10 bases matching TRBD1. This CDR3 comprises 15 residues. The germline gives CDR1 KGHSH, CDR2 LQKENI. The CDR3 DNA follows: TGTGCCAGCTCTCCACCGGGACAGGGGTACAATGAGCAGTTCTTC. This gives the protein CASSPPGQGYNEQFF.

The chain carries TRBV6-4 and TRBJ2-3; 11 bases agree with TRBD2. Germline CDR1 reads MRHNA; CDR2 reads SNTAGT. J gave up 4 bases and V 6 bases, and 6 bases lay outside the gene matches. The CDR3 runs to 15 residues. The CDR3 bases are TGTGCCAGCAGCCCCCTAGCGGGGGGCTCAGATACGCAGTATTTT. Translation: CASSPLAGGSDTQYF.

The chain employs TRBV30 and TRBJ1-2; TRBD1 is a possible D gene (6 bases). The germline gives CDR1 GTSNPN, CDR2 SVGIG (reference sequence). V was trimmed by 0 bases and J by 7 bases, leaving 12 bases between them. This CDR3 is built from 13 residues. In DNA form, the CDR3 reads TGTGCCTGGAGTGTAGTGGGGGCGGTTGGCTACACCTTC. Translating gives CAWSVVGAVGYTF. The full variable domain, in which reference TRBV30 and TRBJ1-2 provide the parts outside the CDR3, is SQTIHQWPATLVQPVGSPLSLECTVEGTSNPNLYWYRQAAGRGLQLLFYSVGIGQISSEVPQNLSASRPQDRQFILSSKKLLLSDSGFYLCAWSVVGAVGYTFGSGTRLTVV.

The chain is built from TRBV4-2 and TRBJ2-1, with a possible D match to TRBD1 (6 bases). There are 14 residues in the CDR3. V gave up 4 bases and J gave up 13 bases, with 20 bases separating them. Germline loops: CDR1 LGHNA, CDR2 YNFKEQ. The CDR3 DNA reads TGTGCCAGCAGCCCCGAGGGGGATAATCTTTCCCAGTTCTTC. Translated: CASSPEGDNLSQFF.

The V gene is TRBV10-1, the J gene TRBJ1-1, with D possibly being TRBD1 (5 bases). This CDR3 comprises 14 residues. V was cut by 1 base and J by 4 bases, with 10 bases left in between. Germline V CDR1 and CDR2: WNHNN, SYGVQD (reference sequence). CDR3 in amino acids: CASSELQAGTEAFF. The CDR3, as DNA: TGCGCCAGCAGTGAGTTACAGGCGGGCACTGAAGCTTTCTTT.

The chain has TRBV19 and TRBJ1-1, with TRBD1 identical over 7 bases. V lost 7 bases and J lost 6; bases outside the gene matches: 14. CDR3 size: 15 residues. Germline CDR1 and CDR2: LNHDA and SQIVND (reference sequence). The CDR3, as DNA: TGTGCCAGTACCTTCACAGGCGACAGGGTGTCTGAAGCTTTCTTT. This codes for CASTFTGDRVSEAFF.

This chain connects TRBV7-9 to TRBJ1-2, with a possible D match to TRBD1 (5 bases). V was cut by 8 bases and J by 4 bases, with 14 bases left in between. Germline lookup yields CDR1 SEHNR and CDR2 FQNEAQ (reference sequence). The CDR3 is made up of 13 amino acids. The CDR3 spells CASVGTLGYGYTF. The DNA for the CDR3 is TGTGCCAGCGTAGGGACTTTGGGCTATGGCTACACCTTC.

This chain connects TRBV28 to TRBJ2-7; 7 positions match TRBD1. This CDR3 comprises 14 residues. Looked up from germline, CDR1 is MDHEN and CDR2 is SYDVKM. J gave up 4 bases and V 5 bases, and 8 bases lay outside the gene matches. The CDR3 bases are TGTGCCAGCAGTACCGACAGGGTTTTGTACGAGCAGTACTTC. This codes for CASSTDRVLYEQYF.

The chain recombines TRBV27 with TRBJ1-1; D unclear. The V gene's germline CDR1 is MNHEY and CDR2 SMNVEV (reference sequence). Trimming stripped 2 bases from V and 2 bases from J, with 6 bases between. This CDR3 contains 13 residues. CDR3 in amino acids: CASSLIGNTEAFF. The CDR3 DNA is TGTGCCAGCAGTTTAATCGGCAACACTGAAGCTTTCTTT.

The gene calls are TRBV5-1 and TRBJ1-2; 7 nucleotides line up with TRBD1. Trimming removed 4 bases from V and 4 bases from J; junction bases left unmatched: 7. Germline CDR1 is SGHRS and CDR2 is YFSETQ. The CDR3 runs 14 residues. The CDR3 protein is CASSEVGTAYGYTF. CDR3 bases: TGCGCCAGCAGCGAGGTCGGGACAGCCTATGGCTACACCTTC. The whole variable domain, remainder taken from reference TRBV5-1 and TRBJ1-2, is KAGVTQTPRYLIKTRGQQVTLSCSPISGHRSVSWYQQTPGQGLQFLFEYFSETQRNKGNFPGRFSGRQFSNSRSEMNVSTLELGDSALYLCASSEVGTAYGYTFGSGTRLTVV.

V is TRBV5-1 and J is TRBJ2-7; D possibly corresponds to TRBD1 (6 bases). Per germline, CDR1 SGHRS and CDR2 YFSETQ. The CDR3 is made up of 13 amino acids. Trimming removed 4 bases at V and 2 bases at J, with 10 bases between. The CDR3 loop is CASSNDRTYEQYF. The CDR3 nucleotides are TGCGCCAGCAGCAATGACAGGACCTACGAGCAGTACTTC.

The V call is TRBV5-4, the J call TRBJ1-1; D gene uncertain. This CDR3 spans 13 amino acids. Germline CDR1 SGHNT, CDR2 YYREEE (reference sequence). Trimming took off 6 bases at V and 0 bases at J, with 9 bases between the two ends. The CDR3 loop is CASNPGMNTEAFF. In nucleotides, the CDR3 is TGTGCCAGCAACCCGGGGATGAACACTGAAGCTTTCTTT. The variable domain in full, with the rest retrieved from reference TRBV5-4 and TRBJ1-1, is ETGVTQSPTHLIKTRGQQVTLRCSSQSGHNTVSWYQQALGQGPQFIFQYYREEENGRGNFPPRFSGLQFPNYSSELNVNALELDDSALYLCASNPGMNTEAFFGQGTRLTVV.

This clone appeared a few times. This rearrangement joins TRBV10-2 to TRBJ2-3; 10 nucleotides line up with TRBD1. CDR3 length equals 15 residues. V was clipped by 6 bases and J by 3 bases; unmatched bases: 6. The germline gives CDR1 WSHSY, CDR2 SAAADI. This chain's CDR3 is CASRFPGQGTDTQYF. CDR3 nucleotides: TGCGCCAGCAGGTTCCCGGGACAGGGGACAGATACGCAGTATTTT.